Listed below are T cell receptor beta chains from one sample, sequenced in a study of regulatory T cells in long-lasting Graves disease. One entry per CDR3 protein results from TCRdb running MiXCR on the multiplex PCR reads. Here the sample spans approximately 440,000 distinct CDR3 sequences, around 20% being singletons. This specimen consisted of peripheral blood mononuclear cells (PBMCs), obtained when the disease was refractory, from a patient treated with antithyroid drugs. The source is a female donor with Graves disease. The CDR3 runs from the conserved cysteine through the conserved F or W. Fields, in order: J gene, D gene, clone size, V gene, CDR3 DNA, CDR3 protein. The D gene is left open where the match is weak. Some rows have no size entry. The others give once, few or many, or a class for an expanded clone.

j_gene: TRBJ2-2
d_gene: -
abundance: -
v_gene: TRBV20-1
CDR3nt: TGCAGTGCAAACCAGGGAAGGGAGCTGTTTTTT
CDR3aa: CSANQGRELFF

j_gene: TRBJ1-5
d_gene: TRBD1
abundance: -
v_gene: TRBV18
CDR3nt: TGTGCCAGCTCACCTCGGGACAGGGCCGATCAGCCCCAGCATTTT
CDR3aa: CASSPRDRADQPQHF

j_gene: TRBJ2-5
d_gene: TRBD1
abundance: -
v_gene: TRBV7-6
CDR3nt: TGTACCAGCAGCTGGGACAGGGGTGAGACCCAGTACTTC
CDR3aa: CTSSWDRGETQYF

j_gene: TRBJ2-2
d_gene: TRBD1
abundance: few
v_gene: TRBV5-1
CDR3nt: TGCGCCAGCAGCTTGGGATTGGACAGGGTACCCGGGGAGCTGTTTTTT
CDR3aa: CASSLGLDRVPGELFF

j_gene: TRBJ2-2
d_gene: -
abundance: few
v_gene: TRBV15
CDR3nt: TGTGCCACCAGCAGAGAGAAAAGGGCCGGGGAGCTGTTTTTT
CDR3aa: CATSREKRAGELFF

j_gene: TRBJ2-2
d_gene: -
abundance: many
v_gene: TRBV11-2
CDR3nt: TGTGCCAGCAGTTTAGTAAGGGGCACCGGGGAGCTGTTTTTT
CDR3aa: CASSLVRGTGELFF

j_gene: TRBJ2-7
d_gene: TRBD1
abundance: many
v_gene: TRBV20-1
CDR3nt: TGCAGTGCTAGGACAGGGGCACGATACGAGCAGTACTTC
CDR3aa: CSARTGARYEQYF

j_gene: TRBJ2-5
d_gene: TRBD2
abundance: many
v_gene: TRBV3-1
CDR3nt: TGTGCCAGCGAGCGGGAGGCTCCACGGGGGACCCAGTACTTC
CDR3aa: CASEREAPRGTQYF

j_gene: TRBJ2-7
d_gene: TRBD2
abundance: -
v_gene: TRBV7-2
CDR3nt: TGTGCCAGCAGCTTATCGCGGGAGGTGGACGAGCAGTACTTC
CDR3aa: CASSLSREVDEQYF

j_gene: TRBJ2-3
d_gene: -
abundance: -
v_gene: TRBV7-9
CDR3nt: TGTGCCAGCAGCTTATCGACCCCAACAGATACGCAGTATTTT
CDR3aa: CASSLSTPTDTQYF

j_gene: TRBJ1-1
d_gene: TRBD1
abundance: many
v_gene: TRBV6-5
CDR3nt: TGTGCCAGCAGTTACTTCAGCTCTCACAGGGGCACTGAAGCTTTCTTT
CDR3aa: CASSYFSSHRGTEAFF

j_gene: TRBJ2-7
d_gene: TRBD2
abundance: few
v_gene: TRBV6-1
CDR3nt: TGTGCCAGCAACTTACCGGGACTAGCCCACGAGCAGTACTTC
CDR3aa: CASNLPGLAHEQYF

j_gene: TRBJ1-5
d_gene: -
abundance: many
v_gene: TRBV15
CDR3nt: TGTGCCACCAGCAGAGGGGACACCAATCAGCCCCAGCATTTT
CDR3aa: CATSRGDTNQPQHF

j_gene: TRBJ2-7
d_gene: TRBD2
abundance: -
v_gene: TRBV20-1
CDR3nt: TGCAGTGCTAGCTGGCTAGCGGGAGCATCCGAGCAGTACTTC
CDR3aa: CSASWLAGASEQYF

j_gene: TRBJ1-1
d_gene: TRBD1
abundance: once
v_gene: TRBV10-3
CDR3nt: TGTGCCATCAGGACAGGGCTCCCGACTGAAGCTTTCTTT
CDR3aa: CAIRTGLPTEAFF

j_gene: TRBJ2-1
d_gene: -
abundance: -
v_gene: TRBV7-2
CDR3nt: TGTGCCAGCAGCGGCACTACTGGCTACAATGAGCAGTTCTTC
CDR3aa: CASSGTTGYNEQFF

j_gene: TRBJ2-5
d_gene: TRBD2
abundance: -
v_gene: TRBV28
CDR3nt: TGTGCCAGCACCCCCTCGGGACTAGCGGGCCAAGAGACCCAGTACTTC
CDR3aa: CASTPSGLAGQETQYF

j_gene: TRBJ2-5
d_gene: TRBD2
abundance: -
v_gene: TRBV9
CDR3nt: TGTGCCAGCAGCGTTGGGGACTACGAAGAGACCCAGTACTTC
CDR3aa: CASSVGDYEETQYF

j_gene: TRBJ2-7
d_gene: TRBD1
abundance: few
v_gene: TRBV29-1
CDR3nt: TGCAGCGTTGAAGATGCAGGGGGCTACGAGCAGTACTTC
CDR3aa: CSVEDAGGYEQYF

j_gene: TRBJ2-7
d_gene: -
abundance: many
v_gene: TRBV28
CDR3nt: TGTGCCAGCAGTCCTGACGGTTGGGCCTACGAGCAGTACTTC
CDR3aa: CASSPDGWAYEQYF

j_gene: TRBJ1-3
d_gene: -
abundance: few
v_gene: TRBV28
CDR3nt: TGTGCCAGCAGTTTATTAGGGGCCGGGGGGACCATATATTTT
CDR3aa: CASSLLGAGGTIYF

j_gene: TRBJ1-3
d_gene: -
abundance: -
v_gene: TRBV6-1
CDR3nt: TGTGCCAGCAGTGAAGGAGATAGCTCTGGAAACACCATATATTTT
CDR3aa: CASSEGDSSGNTIYF

j_gene: TRBJ2-5
d_gene: -
abundance: -
v_gene: TRBV11-1
CDR3nt: TGTGCCAGCAGCGAGGGACGGGGCACTTCCGAAGAGACCCAGTACTTC
CDR3aa: CASSEGRGTSEETQYF

j_gene: TRBJ1-2
d_gene: TRBD1
abundance: -
v_gene: TRBV30
CDR3nt: TGTGCCGTGACAGGGGGCCCCTATGGCTACACCTTC
CDR3aa: CAVTGGPYGYTF

j_gene: TRBJ2-7
d_gene: TRBD2
abundance: -
v_gene: TRBV27
CDR3nt: TGTGCCAGCAGTTTGTACGCCACCGGGACTAGCGGGAGGGAGATCGAGCAGTACTTC
CDR3aa: CASSLYATGTSGREIEQYF

j_gene: TRBJ2-3
d_gene: TRBD2
abundance: -
v_gene: TRBV5-1
CDR3nt: TGCGCCAGCAAGGGAAGTGGGACTAGCAGACCTTGGGCCACAGATACGCAGTATTTT
CDR3aa: CASKGSGTSRPWATDTQYF

j_gene: TRBJ2-7
d_gene: TRBD1
abundance: -
v_gene: TRBV19
CDR3nt: TGTGCCAGCTCCGGGACAGGGGAGTGGTACGAGCAGTACTTC
CDR3aa: CASSGTGEWYEQYF

j_gene: TRBJ2-2
d_gene: TRBD1
abundance: -
v_gene: TRBV2
CDR3nt: TGTGCCAGCGGTCGGGACAGGGCCCCCGGGGAGCTGTTTTTT
CDR3aa: CASGRDRAPGELFF

j_gene: TRBJ2-7
d_gene: -
abundance: few
v_gene: TRBV12-3/TRBV12-4
CDR3nt: TGTGCCAGTGAGCCCGGGGGTGGTTACGAGCAGTACTTC
CDR3aa: CASEPGGGYEQYF

j_gene: TRBJ1-1
d_gene: -
abundance: many
v_gene: TRBV12-3/TRBV12-4
CDR3nt: TGTGCCAGCAGTTTCCTTAAGACAATGAACACTGAAGCTTTCTTT
CDR3aa: CASSFLKTMNTEAFF

j_gene: TRBJ1-3
d_gene: TRBD1
abundance: -
v_gene: TRBV5-1
CDR3nt: TGCGCCAGCAGATCCACAGGGGTCGGAAACACCATATATTTT
CDR3aa: CASRSTGVGNTIYF

j_gene: TRBJ1-6
d_gene: -
abundance: -
v_gene: TRBV20-1
CDR3nt: TGCAGTGCTAGCCCAGGGAGTTTCAATTCACCCCTCCACTTT
CDR3aa: CSASPGSFNSPLHF

j_gene: TRBJ2-2
d_gene: -
abundance: many
v_gene: TRBV28
CDR3nt: TGTGCCACCTCCGTCCAGACAGTCACCGGGGAGCTGTTTTTT
CDR3aa: CATSVQTVTGELFF

j_gene: TRBJ1-2
d_gene: TRBD1
abundance: -
v_gene: TRBV20-1
CDR3nt: TGCAGTGCTAGCCTCCGACAGGGGCGATATGGCTACGCCTTC
CDR3aa: CSASLRQGRYGYAF

j_gene: TRBJ2-6
d_gene: -
abundance: few
v_gene: TRBV2
CDR3nt: TGTGCCAGCAGACGGGACCGCCAGGTCAACGTCCTGACTTTC
CDR3aa: CASRRDRQVNVLTF

j_gene: TRBJ1-5
d_gene: -
abundance: -
v_gene: TRBV7-9
CDR3nt: TGTGCCAGCAGCTTAGAGGGGGGAGTAAATCAGCCCCAGCATTTT
CDR3aa: CASSLEGGVNQPQHF

j_gene: TRBJ1-3
d_gene: -
abundance: -
v_gene: TRBV7-6
CDR3nt: TGTGCCAGCACCCCGCGCGCGGTTGGGCGTTTAGCATTCGGAAACACCATATATTTT
CDR3aa: CASTPRAVGRLAFGNTIYF

j_gene: TRBJ2-7
d_gene: -
abundance: many
v_gene: TRBV6-1
CDR3nt: TGTGCCAGCAGTGAAAATGGGGACGGTTCTTACGAGCAGTACTTC
CDR3aa: CASSENGDGSYEQYF

j_gene: TRBJ2-7
d_gene: -
abundance: -
v_gene: TRBV4-1
CDR3nt: TGCGCCAGCAGCCAAGGGGTAGCGACCTCCTACGAGCAGTACTTC
CDR3aa: CASSQGVATSYEQYF

j_gene: TRBJ2-1
d_gene: -
abundance: -
v_gene: TRBV2
CDR3nt: TGTGCCAGCAGTGAAGGTTGGACTTATGCTTCCTACAATGAGCAGTTCTTC
CDR3aa: CASSEGWTYASYNEQFF

j_gene: TRBJ1-2
d_gene: -
abundance: -
v_gene: TRBV3-1
CDR3nt: TGTGCCAGCAGCCACCACGGCGATGGAACCTATGGCTACACCTTC
CDR3aa: CASSHHGDGTYGYTF

j_gene: TRBJ2-1
d_gene: -
abundance: -
v_gene: TRBV2
CDR3nt: TGTGCCAGCAGTGAAGGCGCCAGGTACAATGAGCAGTTCTTC
CDR3aa: CASSEGARYNEQFF

j_gene: TRBJ1-1
d_gene: -
abundance: -
v_gene: TRBV30
CDR3nt: TGTGCCTGGAGGGGGAGTAACACTGAAGCTTTCTTT
CDR3aa: CAWRGSNTEAFF

j_gene: TRBJ2-7
d_gene: TRBD1
abundance: many
v_gene: TRBV7-2
CDR3nt: TGTGCCAGCAGCTTAACAGGGGCCGAGCAGTACTTC
CDR3aa: CASSLTGAEQYF